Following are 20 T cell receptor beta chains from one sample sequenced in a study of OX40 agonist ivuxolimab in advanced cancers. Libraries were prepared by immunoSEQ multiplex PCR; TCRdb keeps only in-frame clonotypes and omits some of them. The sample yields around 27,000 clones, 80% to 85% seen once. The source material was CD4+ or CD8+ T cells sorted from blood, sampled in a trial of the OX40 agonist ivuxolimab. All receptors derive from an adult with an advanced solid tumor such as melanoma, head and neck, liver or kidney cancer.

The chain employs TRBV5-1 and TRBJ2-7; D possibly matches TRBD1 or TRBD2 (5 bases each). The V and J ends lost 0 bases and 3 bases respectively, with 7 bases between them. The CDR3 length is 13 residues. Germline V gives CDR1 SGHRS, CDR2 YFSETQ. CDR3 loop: CASSLGGFYEQYF. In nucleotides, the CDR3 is TGCGCCAGCAGCTTGGGGGGGTTCTACGAGCAGTACTTC.

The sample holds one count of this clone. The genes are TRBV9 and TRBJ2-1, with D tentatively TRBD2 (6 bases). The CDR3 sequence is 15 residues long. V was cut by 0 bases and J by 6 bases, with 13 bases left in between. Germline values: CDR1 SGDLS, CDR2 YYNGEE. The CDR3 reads CASSVAPGEGNEQFF. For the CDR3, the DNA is TGTGCCAGCAGCGTAGCTCCGGGAGAGGGCAATGAGCAGTTCTTC. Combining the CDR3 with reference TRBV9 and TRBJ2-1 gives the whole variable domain DSGVTQTPKHLITATGQRVTLRCSPRSGDLSVYWYQQSLDQGLQFLIQYYNGEERAKGNILERFSAQQFPDLHSELNLSSLELGDSALYFCASSVAPGEGNEQFFGPGTRLTVL.

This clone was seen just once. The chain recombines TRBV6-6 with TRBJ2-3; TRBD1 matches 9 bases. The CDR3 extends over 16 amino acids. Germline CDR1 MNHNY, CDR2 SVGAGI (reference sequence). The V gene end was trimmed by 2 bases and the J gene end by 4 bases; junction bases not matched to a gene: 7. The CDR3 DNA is TGTGCCAGCAGTTACGGCCGGGACAGGGTGCCAGATACGCAGTATTTT. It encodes CASSYGRDRVPDTQYF.

This CDR3 reads CASSYSGAGDSLGYTF. The CDR3 nucleotides read TGTGCCAGCAGTTACTCCGGGGCAGGGGATAGTCTGGGCTACACCTTC. The chain joins TRBV6-5 to TRBJ1-2; maybe TRBD1 (6 bases). The V and J ends lost 0 bases and 8 bases respectively, with 19 bases between them. CDR3 length equals 16 residues. Germline V gene sequence: CDR1 MNHEY, CDR2 SVGAGI.

The CDR3 spells CASIPSSYNEQFF. The CDR3 DNA follows: TGTGCCAGCATCCCCAGCTCCTACAATGAGCAGTTCTTC. The chain joins TRBV2 to TRBJ2-1; no clear D gene. Germline values: CDR1 SNHLY, CDR2 FYNNEI. The CDR3 loop spans 13 amino acids. V was shortened by 7 bases and J by 0 bases, with 7 bases between the two germline ends.

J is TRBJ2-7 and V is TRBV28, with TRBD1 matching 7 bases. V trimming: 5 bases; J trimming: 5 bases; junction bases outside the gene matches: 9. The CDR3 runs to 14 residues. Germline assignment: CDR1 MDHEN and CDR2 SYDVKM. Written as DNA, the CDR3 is TGTGCCAGCAGTGTCACCGGGACAGCCCACGAGCAGTACTTC. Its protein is CASSVTGTAHEQYF.

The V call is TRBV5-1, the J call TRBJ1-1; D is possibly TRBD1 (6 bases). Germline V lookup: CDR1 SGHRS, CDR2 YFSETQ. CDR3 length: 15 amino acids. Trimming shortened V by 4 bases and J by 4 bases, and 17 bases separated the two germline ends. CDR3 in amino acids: CASSRFGGAVTEAFF. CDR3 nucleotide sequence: TGCGCCAGCAGCCGATTCGGGGGGGCGGTCACTGAAGCTTTCTTT.

For the CDR3, the DNA is TGTGCCAGCAGTTACCGGACAGGGCAAGGGGCCAACGTCCTGACTTTC. It yields the protein CASSYRTGQGANVLTF. The rearrangement joins TRBV6-5 to TRBJ2-6; 8 positions match TRBD1. This CDR3 contains 16 residues. J lost 4 bases, V lost 2 bases, and 4 bases had no gene match. Per the germline V gene, CDR1 is MNHEY and CDR2 is SVGAGI.

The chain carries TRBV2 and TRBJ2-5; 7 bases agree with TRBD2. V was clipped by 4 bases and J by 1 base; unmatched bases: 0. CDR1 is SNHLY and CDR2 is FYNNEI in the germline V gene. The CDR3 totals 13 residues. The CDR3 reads CASSGLAQETQYF. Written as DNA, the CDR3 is TGTGCCAGCAGTGGACTAGCCCAAGAGACCCAGTACTTC.

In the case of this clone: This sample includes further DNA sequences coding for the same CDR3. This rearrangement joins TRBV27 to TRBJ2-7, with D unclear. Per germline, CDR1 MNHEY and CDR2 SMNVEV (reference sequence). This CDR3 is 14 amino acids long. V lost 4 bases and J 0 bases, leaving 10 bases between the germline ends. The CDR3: CASSSSGSSYEQYF. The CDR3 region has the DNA TGTGCCAGCAGTTCTTCCGGCAGCTCCTACGAGCAGTACTTC.

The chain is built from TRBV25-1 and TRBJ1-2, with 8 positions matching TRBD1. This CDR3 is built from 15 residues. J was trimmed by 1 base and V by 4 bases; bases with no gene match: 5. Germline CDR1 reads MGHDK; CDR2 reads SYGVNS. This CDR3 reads CASSAEQGVNYGYTF. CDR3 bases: TGTGCCAGCAGTGCGGAACAGGGGGTTAACTATGGCTACACCTTC.

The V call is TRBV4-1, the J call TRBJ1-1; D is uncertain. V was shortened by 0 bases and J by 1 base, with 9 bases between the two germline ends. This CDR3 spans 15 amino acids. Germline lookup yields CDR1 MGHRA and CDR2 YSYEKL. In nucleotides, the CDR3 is TGCGCCAGCAGCCAAGATTCGGTCGAGAACACTGAAGCTTTCTTT. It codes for CASSQDSVENTEAFF.

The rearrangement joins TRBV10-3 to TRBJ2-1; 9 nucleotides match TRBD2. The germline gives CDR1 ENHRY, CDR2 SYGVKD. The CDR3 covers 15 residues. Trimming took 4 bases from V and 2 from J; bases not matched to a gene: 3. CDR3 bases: TGTGCCATCAGTGGTGGCGGGAGGGCCTACAATGAGCAGTTCTTC. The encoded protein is CAISGGGRAYNEQFF.

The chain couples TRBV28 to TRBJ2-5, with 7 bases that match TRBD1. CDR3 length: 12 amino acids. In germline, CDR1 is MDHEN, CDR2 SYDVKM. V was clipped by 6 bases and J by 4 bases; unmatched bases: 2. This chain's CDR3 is CASRTGLETQYF. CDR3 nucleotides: TGTGCCAGCAGGACAGGGTTAGAGACCCAGTACTTC.

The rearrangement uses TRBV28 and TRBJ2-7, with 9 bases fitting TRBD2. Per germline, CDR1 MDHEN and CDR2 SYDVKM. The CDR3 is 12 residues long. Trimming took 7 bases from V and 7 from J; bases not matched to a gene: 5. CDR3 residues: CASKGGRVEQYF. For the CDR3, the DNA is TGTGCCAGCAAGGGCGGGAGGGTTGAGCAGTACTTC.

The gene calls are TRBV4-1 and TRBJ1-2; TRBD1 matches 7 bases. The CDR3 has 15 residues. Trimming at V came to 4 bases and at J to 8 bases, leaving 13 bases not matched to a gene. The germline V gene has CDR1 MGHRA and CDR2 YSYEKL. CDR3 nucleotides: TGCGCCAGCAGCCTACCTAAGACAGGGTCAGGGGGCTACACCTTC. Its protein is CASSLPKTGSGGYTF.

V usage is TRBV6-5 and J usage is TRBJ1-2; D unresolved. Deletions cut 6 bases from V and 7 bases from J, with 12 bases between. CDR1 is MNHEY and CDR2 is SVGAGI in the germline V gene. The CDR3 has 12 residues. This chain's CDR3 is CASRNDLLGYTF. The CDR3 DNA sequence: TGTGCCAGCAGAAACGACCTACTTGGCTACACCTTC.

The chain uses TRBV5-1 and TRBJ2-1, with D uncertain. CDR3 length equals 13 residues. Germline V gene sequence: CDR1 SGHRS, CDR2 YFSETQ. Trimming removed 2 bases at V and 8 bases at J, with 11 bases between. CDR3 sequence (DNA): TGCGCCAGCAGCTTACACGGAGATGATGAGCAGTTCTTC. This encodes CASSLHGDDEQFF.

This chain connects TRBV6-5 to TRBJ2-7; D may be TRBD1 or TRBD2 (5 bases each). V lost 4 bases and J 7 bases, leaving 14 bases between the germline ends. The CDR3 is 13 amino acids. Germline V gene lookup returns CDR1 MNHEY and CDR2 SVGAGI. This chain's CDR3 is CASSSTRDGEQYF. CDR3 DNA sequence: TGTGCCAGCAGTTCAACAAGGGACGGTGAGCAGTACTTC.

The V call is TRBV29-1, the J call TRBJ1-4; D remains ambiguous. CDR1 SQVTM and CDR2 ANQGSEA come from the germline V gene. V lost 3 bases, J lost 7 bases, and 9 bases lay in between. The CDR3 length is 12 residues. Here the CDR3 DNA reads TGCAGCGTTGAGACTTTTGGTGAAAAACTGTTTTTT. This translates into CSVETFGEKLFF.